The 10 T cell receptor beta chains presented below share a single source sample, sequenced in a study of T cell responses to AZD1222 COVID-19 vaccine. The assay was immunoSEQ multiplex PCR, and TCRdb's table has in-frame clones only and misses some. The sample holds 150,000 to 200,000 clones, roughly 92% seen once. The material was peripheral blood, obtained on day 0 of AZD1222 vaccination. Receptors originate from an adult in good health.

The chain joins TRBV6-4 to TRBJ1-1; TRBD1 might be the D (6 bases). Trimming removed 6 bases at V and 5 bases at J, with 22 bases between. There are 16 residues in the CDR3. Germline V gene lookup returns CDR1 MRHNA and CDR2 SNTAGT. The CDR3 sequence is CASRDSLGGEVTEAFF. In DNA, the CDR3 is TGTGCCAGCAGGGATTCGCTAGGGGGAGAAGTAACTGAAGCTTTCTTT.

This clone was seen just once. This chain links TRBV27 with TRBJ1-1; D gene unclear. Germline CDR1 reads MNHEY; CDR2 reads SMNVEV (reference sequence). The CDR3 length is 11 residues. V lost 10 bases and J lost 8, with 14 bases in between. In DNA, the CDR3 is TGTGCCACCCTTCTCGGGTGGGAAGCTTTCTTT. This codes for CATLLGWEAFF.

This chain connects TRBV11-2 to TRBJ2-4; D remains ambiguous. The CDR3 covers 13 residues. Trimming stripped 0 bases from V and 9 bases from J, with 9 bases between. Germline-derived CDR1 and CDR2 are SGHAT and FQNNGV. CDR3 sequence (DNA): TGTGCCAGCAGCTTAGACCATACCGCCATTCAGTACTTC. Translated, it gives CASSLDHTAIQYF.

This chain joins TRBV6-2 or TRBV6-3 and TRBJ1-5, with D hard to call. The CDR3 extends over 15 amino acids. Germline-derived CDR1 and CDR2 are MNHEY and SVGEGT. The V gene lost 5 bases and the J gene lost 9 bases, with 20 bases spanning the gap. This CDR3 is CASSAPDKAPWPQHF. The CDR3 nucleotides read TGTGCCAGCAGTGCGCCCGACAAGGCCCCATGGCCCCAGCATTTT.

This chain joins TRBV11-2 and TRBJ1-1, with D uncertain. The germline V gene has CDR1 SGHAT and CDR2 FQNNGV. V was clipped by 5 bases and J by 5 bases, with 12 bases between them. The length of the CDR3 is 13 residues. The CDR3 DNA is TGTGCCAGCAGCCTCGGTGGGGAAACTGAAGCTTTCTTT. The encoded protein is CASSLGGETEAFF.

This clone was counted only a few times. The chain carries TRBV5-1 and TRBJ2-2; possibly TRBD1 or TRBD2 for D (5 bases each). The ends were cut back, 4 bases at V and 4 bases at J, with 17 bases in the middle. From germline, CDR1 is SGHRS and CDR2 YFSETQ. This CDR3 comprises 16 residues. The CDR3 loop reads CASSHSWGRPTGELFF. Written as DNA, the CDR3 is TGCGCCAGCAGCCACTCGTGGGGGAGACCCACCGGGGAGCTGTTTTTT.

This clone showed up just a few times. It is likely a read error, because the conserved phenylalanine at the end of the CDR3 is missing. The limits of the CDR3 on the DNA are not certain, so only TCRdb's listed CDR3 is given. The CDR3 reads CASSESSRGALKS. The gene calls are TRBV2 and TRBJ2-7; the DNA was not used to check the table's D call, TRBD1. CDR1 SNHLY and CDR2 FYNNEI come from the germline V gene. Both ends counted, the CDR3 spans 13 residues.

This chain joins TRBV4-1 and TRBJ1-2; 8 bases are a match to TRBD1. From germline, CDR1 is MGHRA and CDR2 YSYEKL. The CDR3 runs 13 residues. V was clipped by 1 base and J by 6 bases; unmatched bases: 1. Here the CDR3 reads CASSQAQGDGYTF. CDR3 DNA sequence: TGCGCCAGCAGCCAAGCACAGGGGGATGGCTACACCTTC.

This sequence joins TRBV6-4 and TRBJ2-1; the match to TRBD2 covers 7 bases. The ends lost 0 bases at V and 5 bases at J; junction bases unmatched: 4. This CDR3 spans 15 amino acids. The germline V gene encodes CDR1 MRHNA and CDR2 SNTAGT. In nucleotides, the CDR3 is TGTGCCAGCAGTGACTCAAGCGGGACCCACAATGAGCAGTTCTTC. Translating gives CASSDSSGTHNEQFF.

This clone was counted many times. CDR3 residues: CASSVVSTNANEQFF. Here the CDR3 DNA reads TGCGCCAGCAGTGTTGTGTCTACGAACGCCAATGAGCAGTTCTTC. This sequence joins TRBV10-1 and TRBJ2-1; D remains ambiguous. CDR1 is WNHNN and CDR2 is SYGVQD in the germline V gene (reference sequence). V was trimmed by 4 bases and J by 6 bases, leaving 16 bases between them. The CDR3 loop spans 15 amino acids.